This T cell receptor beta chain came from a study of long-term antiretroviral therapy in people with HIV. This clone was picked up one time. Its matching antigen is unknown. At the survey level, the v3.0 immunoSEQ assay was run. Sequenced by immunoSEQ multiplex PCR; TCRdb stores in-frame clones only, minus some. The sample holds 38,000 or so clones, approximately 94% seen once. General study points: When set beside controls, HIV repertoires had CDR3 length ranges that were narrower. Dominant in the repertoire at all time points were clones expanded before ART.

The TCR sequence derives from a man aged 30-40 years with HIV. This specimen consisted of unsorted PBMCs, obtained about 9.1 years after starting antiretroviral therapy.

CDR3 amino acids: CASSDSGSPGGPLHF. CDR3 DNA: TGTGCCAGCAGTGACTCGGGTTCTCCAGGCGGACCCCTCCACTTT. This chain joins TRBV6-4 and TRBJ1-6; D uncertain. The germline V gene encodes CDR1 MRHNA and CDR2 SNTAGT. Trimming took off 0 bases at V and 12 bases at J, with 15 bases between the two ends. The CDR3 sequence is 15 residues long.